These 18 T cell receptor beta chains originate from one sample sequenced in a study of control samples from healthy donors and cancer patients. Clones were read by immunoSEQ multiplex PCR, and TCRdb kept only the in-frame ones, dropping some. The data hold 150,000 to 200,000 clones, with 91% observed a single time. The source material was blood. The receptors shown here come from a woman in her 30s in good health.

The chain couples TRBV10-3 to TRBJ1-5; TRBD1 matches 9 bases. This CDR3 is 15 amino acids long. The V segment lost 2 bases and the J segment 3 bases; nucleotides outside the gene matches: 2. Per the germline V gene, CDR1 is ENHRY and CDR2 is SYGVKD. The CDR3 DNA is TGTGCCATCAGTGAGGGGACAGGGTTCAATCAGCCCCAGCATTTT. It yields the protein CAISEGTGFNQPQHF.

The rearrangement uses TRBV18 and TRBJ2-1; D uncertain. Germline loops: CDR1 KGHSH, CDR2 LQKENI. CDR3 length: 12 amino acids. The ends were cut back, 5 bases at V and 8 bases at J, with 10 bases in the middle. Written as DNA, the CDR3 is TGTGCCAGCTCAAATAGCCGGGATGAGCAGTTCTTC. It specifies CASSNSRDEQFF. The full variable domain, with the rest looked up from reference TRBV18 and TRBJ2-1, is NAGVMQNPRHLVRRRGQEARLRCSPMKGHSHVYWYRQLPEEGLKFMVYLQKENIIDESGMPKERFSAEFPKEGPSILRIQQVVRGDSAAYFCASSNSRDEQFFGPGTRLTVL.

The V and J genes are TRBV7-9 and TRBJ1-5; D ambiguous. Deletions cut 1 base from V and 8 bases from J, with 6 bases between. This CDR3 region has 12 residues. Germline V lookup: CDR1 SEHNR, CDR2 FQNEAQ (reference sequence). The CDR3 nucleotides read TGTGCCAGCAGCTTAGGGGGTAAGCCCCAGCATTTT. This encodes CASSLGGKPQHF.

The chain uses TRBV6-1 and TRBJ2-1; D might be TRBD1 or TRBD2, each matching 5 bases. CDR1 and CDR2 from the germline V gene are MNHNS and SASEGT. This CDR3 region has 18 residues. The V gene lost 0 bases and the J gene lost 0 bases, with 15 bases spanning the gap. In DNA form, the CDR3 reads TGTGCCAGCAGTGAAGCCCGCCCCGGGACGGGCTCCTACAATGAGCAGTTCTTC. This translates into CASSEARPGTGSYNEQFF.

This clone was observed a handful of times. The rearrangement uses TRBV12-5 and TRBJ2-5, with D possibly matching TRBD2 (5 bases). The V end lost 5 bases, the J end lost 6 bases, and 13 bases lay between the germline ends. This CDR3 is 13 amino acids long. Germline V gene data show CDR1 as LGHNT and CDR2 as FRNRAP. The CDR3 loop is CASGLPGVKTQYF. CDR3 DNA sequence: TGTGCTAGTGGTCTCCCCGGGGTGAAGACCCAGTACTTC.

This chain links TRBV3-1 (or the pseudogene TRBV3-2) with TRBJ2-7; TRBD2 agrees at 7 bases. Per germline, CDR1 LGHDT and CDR2 YNNKEL (reference sequence). J lost 10 bases, V lost 1 base, and 1 base had no gene match. This CDR3 region has 11 residues. Here the CDR3 DNA reads TGTGCCAGCAGCCAAGCGACTAGCCAGTACTTC. The encoded protein is CASSQATSQYF.

This clone showed up just once. J is TRBJ2-5 and V is TRBV18; D gene unclear. CDR3 length: 13 amino acids. The V end lost 2 bases, the J end lost 4 bases, and 8 bases lay between the germline ends. Germline lookup yields CDR1 KGHSH and CDR2 LQKENI. The CDR3 sequence is CASSPGPRETQYF. DNA of the CDR3: TGTGCCAGCTCACCAGGTCCTCGAGAGACCCAGTACTTC.

The V gene is TRBV28, the J gene TRBJ1-5, with unresolved D. CDR1 and CDR2 from the germline V gene are MDHEN and SYDVKM. The CDR3 contains 14 residues. V lost 5 bases and J lost 3, with 11 bases in between. CDR3 in amino acids: CASSRGLINQPQHF. Here the CDR3 DNA reads TGTGCCAGCAGTAGAGGGTTGATCAATCAGCCCCAGCATTTT.

The V call is TRBV5-1, the J call TRBJ2-5; 9 bases align to TRBD1. Losses at the gene ends were 4 bases for V and 3 bases for J; bases not matched to a gene: 4. The CDR3 loop spans 14 amino acids. Germline V CDR1 and CDR2: SGHRS, YFSETQ. The CDR3 DNA follows: TGCGCCAGCAGCACCGGACAGGGGAAAGAGACCCAGTACTTC. Protein sequence: CASSTGQGKETQYF.

The V and J genes are TRBV11-2 and TRBJ2-3, with TRBD2 matching over 13 bases. The CDR3 is made up of 16 amino acids. V gave up 5 bases and J gave up 4 bases; unmatched junction bases: 6. Germline values: CDR1 SGHAT, CDR2 FQNNGV. The CDR3: CASSTRTSGSPDTQYF. Here the CDR3 DNA reads TGTGCCAGCAGCACTAGGACTAGCGGGAGCCCAGATACGCAGTATTTT.

CDR3 nucleotide sequence: TGCGCCAGCAGCGGATCGACAGGGGGCTCCTACAATGAGCAGTTCTTC. The encoded protein is CASSGSTGGSYNEQFF. The V call is TRBV5-1, the J call TRBJ2-1, with 9 bases that match TRBD1. Trimming at V came to 4 bases and at J to 0 bases, leaving 5 bases not matched to a gene. Germline-derived CDR1 and CDR2 are SGHRS and YFSETQ. The CDR3 spans 16 residues.

The V and J genes are TRBV12-1 and TRBJ2-7; the table's D call TRBD2 went unverified against the DNA. TRBV12-1 is a pseudogene segment. The CDR3 is 16 amino acids. CDR3 bases: TGTGCCAGCAGCTTTGCGGGACTAGCGGGCTCCTACGAGCAGTACTTC. Its protein is CASSFAGLAGSYEQYF.

This chain uses TRBV28 with TRBJ1-5; 8 nucleotides align to TRBD1. Germline assignment: CDR1 MDHEN and CDR2 SYDVKM. This CDR3 is 13 amino acids long. V lost 5 bases and J lost 7; bases outside the gene matches: 4. The CDR3 DNA reads as TGTGCCAGCAGTCAGGACAGGGTCCAGCCCCAGCATTTT. This encodes CASSQDRVQPQHF.

The rearrangement uses TRBV12-3 or TRBV12-4 and TRBJ1-1, with 7 bases that match TRBD1. Unmatched junction bases numbered 2, after V lost 4 bases and J lost 3 bases. The CDR3 runs 13 residues. In nucleotides, the CDR3 is TGTGCCAGCAGTTCTACAGGGGACACTGAAGCTTTCTTT. Protein product: CASSSTGDTEAFF.

The chain links TRBV23-1 to TRBJ1-2; D might be TRBD1 (6 bases). TRBV23-1 is an ORF, and what it does is uncertain. Trimming stripped 2 bases from V and 0 bases from J, with 13 bases between. This CDR3 spans 16 amino acids. This chain's CDR3 is CASSQVPDRANYGYTF. In DNA, the CDR3 is TGCGCCAGCAGTCAAGTCCCGGACAGAGCTAACTATGGCTACACCTTC.

The chain has TRBV30 and TRBJ1-1; D remains unclear. The CDR3 length is 13 residues. Germline V gives CDR1 GTSNPN, CDR2 SVGIG (reference sequence). The germline V and J ends were trimmed by 2 bases and 4 bases, with 11 bases remaining between them. As DNA, the CDR3 is TGTGCCTGGAGTCCTAGGGTCGGCACTGAAGCTTTCTTT. Its translation is CAWSPRVGTEAFF.

This chain links TRBV5-4 with TRBJ1-6; 12 nucleotides agree with TRBD1. The length of the CDR3 is 14 residues. Trimming at V came to 4 bases and at J to 8 bases, leaving 1 base not matched to a gene. CDR1 and CDR2 from the germline V gene are SGHNT and YYREEE (reference sequence). As DNA, the CDR3 is TGTGCCAGCAGCGGGACAGGGGGCGATTCACCCCTCCACTTT. Translation gives CASSGTGGDSPLHF.

The chain is built from TRBV7-9 and TRBJ1-2; D might be TRBD1 (5 bases). This CDR3 contains 13 residues. The V end lost 1 base, the J end lost 8 bases, and 11 bases lay between the germline ends. Germline V gives CDR1 SEHNR, CDR2 FQNEAQ (reference sequence). The CDR3 DNA reads as TGTGCCAGCAGCTTAGGGGGGTTTTCAGGCTACACCTTC. Protein product: CASSLGGFSGYTF.